Listed here are 3 T cell receptor beta chains from one sample, sequenced in a study of blood T cell repertoires in COVID-19. Data came from immunoSEQ multiplex PCR; TCRdb stores just in-frame clones and leaves some out. The sample has about 200,000 clones; roughly 92% are singletons. The specimen sequenced was peripheral blood. The receptors were gathered from a man aged 55 to 70 with COVID-19, enrolled during active disease.

The chain links TRBV30 to TRBJ1-5, with 9 nucleotides matching TRBD1. This CDR3 is built from 14 residues. The germline CDR1 and CDR2 sequences are GTSNPN and SVGIG (reference sequence). With V trimmed by 0 bases and J by 5 bases, 2 bases remained unmatched. This CDR3 is CAWSVRQGDQPQHF. The DNA for the CDR3 is TGTGCCTGGAGTGTAAGACAGGGGGATCAGCCCCAGCATTTT.

This chain links TRBV6-5 with TRBJ2-1, with 8 bases fitting TRBD1. The length of the CDR3 is 15 residues. With 2 bases clipped from V and 2 bases from J, the junction kept 2 bases outside the gene matches. Per the germline V gene, CDR1 is MNHEY and CDR2 is SVGAGI. The CDR3 reads CASSYTGGTYNEQFF. In DNA, the CDR3 is TGTGCCAGCAGTTACACAGGGGGGACCTACAATGAGCAGTTCTTC.

This sequence joins TRBV29-1 and TRBJ1-1; possibly TRBD1 for D (5 bases). CDR3 size: 12 residues. The V gene's germline CDR1 is SQVTM and CDR2 ANQGSEA. With 3 bases removed from V and 3 bases from J, the gap between germline ends came to 8 bases. The CDR3 loop reads CSVEGLDTEAFF. The CDR3 region has the DNA TGCAGCGTTGAGGGGCTGGACACTGAAGCTTTCTTT.